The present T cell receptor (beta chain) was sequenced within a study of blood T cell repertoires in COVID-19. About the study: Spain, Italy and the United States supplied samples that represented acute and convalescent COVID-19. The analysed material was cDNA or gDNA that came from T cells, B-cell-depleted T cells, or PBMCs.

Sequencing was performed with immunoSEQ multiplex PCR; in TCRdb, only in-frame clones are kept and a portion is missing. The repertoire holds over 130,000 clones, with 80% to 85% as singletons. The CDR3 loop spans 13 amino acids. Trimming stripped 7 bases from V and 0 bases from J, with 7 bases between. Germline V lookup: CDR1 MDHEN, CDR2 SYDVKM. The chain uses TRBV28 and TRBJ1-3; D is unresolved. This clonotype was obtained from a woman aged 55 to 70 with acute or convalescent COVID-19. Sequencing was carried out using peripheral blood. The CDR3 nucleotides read TGTGCCAGCATACGGAGCTCTGGAAACACCATATATTTT. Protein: CASIRSSGNTIYF. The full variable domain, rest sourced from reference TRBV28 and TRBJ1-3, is DVKVTQSSRYLVKRTGEKVFLECVQDMDHENMFWYRQDPGLGLRLIYFSYDVKMKEKGDIPEGYSVSREKKERFSLILESASTNQTSMYLCASIRSSGNTIYFGEGSWLTVV.